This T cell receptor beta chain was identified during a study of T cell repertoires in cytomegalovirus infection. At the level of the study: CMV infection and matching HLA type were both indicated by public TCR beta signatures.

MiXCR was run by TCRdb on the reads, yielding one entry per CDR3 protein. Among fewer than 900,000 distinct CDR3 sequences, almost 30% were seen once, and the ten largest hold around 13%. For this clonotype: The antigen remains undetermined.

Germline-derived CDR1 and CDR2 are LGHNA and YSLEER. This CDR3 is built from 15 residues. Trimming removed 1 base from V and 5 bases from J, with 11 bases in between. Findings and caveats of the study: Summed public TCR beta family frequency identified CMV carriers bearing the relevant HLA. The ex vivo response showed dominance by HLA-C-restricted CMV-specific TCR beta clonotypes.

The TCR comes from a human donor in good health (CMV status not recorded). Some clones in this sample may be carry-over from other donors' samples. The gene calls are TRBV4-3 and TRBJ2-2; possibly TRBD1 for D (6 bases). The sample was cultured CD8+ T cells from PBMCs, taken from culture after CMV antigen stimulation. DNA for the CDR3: TGCGCCAGCAGCCAAGGCCTACAGGGAACCGGGGAGCTGTTTTTT. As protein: CASSQGLQGTGELFF.